This is a list of T cell receptor beta chains from one sample in a study of Ad26.COV2.S vaccination and SARS-CoV-2 variants. Repertoires were generated with immunoSEQ multiplex PCR, while TCRdb's copy carries only in-frame clones and drops some. Of hundreds of thousands of clones listed, approximately 88% are singletons. This specimen was peripheral blood, taken in a trial of Ad26.COV2.S vaccine versus placebo. All receptors derive from a person aged 18-60 years who received the Ad26.COV2.S COVID-19 vaccine or a placebo. CDR3s include the opening cysteine and the closing phenylalanine or tryptophan. The D gene is left open where the match is weak. Clone size is shown for a subset of rows, as once, few, many or a class of expanded clone.

DNA: TGTGCCAGCAGCTTAGCGGGGACAGAGTTTGGCTACACCTTC; CDR3: CASSLAGTEFGYTF; J: TRBJ1-2; D: TRBD1; size: NA; V: TRBV7-8
DNA: TGTGCCAGCAGTGGGGACAGAAAAAGCTCCTATAATTCACCCCTCCACTTT; CDR3: CASSGDRKSSYNSPLHF; J: TRBJ1-6; D: TRBD1; size: NA; V: TRBV6-2/TRBV6-3
DNA: TGTGCCAGCAGCCAGACCACAGGGATTTACACCGGGGAGCTGTTTTTT; CDR3: CASSQTTGIYTGELFF; J: TRBJ2-2; D: NA; size: NA; V: TRBV11-1
DNA: TGTGCCTGGAGTGTCAGGACACTCGATAATTCACCCCTCCACTTT; CDR3: CAWSVRTLDNSPLHF; J: TRBJ1-6; D: NA; size: NA; V: TRBV30
DNA: TGTGCCAGCAGCTTAGAATCCGCGACCCCCTACGAGCAGTACTTC; CDR3: CASSLESATPYEQYF; J: TRBJ2-7; D: NA; size: NA; V: TRBV7-2
DNA: TGTGCCAGCTCACCATCGGGACTAGCCCCGAACACCGGGGAGCTGTTTTTT; CDR3: CASSPSGLAPNTGELFF; J: TRBJ2-2; D: TRBD2; size: NA; V: TRBV18
DNA: TGTGCCTGGAGCTCGGACATTAGAAGCTCCTATAATTCACCCCTCCACTTT; CDR3: CAWSSDIRSSYNSPLHF; J: TRBJ1-6; D: NA; size: NA; V: TRBV30
DNA: TGTGCCAGCAGTCTAGCGGGTGGGAGCTCCTACGAGCAGTACTTC; CDR3: CASSLAGGSSYEQYF; J: TRBJ2-7; D: TRBD2; size: NA; V: TRBV6-5
DNA: TGTGCCAGCGGGCCCGGGGGCGTGAACACTGAAGCTTTCTTT; CDR3: CASGPGGVNTEAFF; J: TRBJ1-1; D: NA; size: few; V: TRBV5-4
DNA: TGTGCCAGCGGTTGGCGCGAGCAGTACTTC; CDR3: CASGWREQYF; J: TRBJ2-7; D: NA; size: NA; V: TRBV6-6
DNA: TGTGCCAGCAGTTTCTCTTCAGGGCTCACAGATACGCAGTATTTT; CDR3: CASSFSSGLTDTQYF; J: TRBJ2-3; D: NA; size: NA; V: TRBV27
DNA: TGCGCCAGCAGCCAAGGAAAAGGGGAAAAACTGTTTTTT; CDR3: CASSQGKGEKLFF; J: TRBJ1-4; D: NA; size: NA; V: TRBV4-3
DNA: TGTGCCAGCAGCGTCCCCGGGACCCACTCTACCGGGGAGCTGTTTTTT; CDR3: CASSVPGTHSTGELFF; J: TRBJ2-2; D: NA; size: NA; V: TRBV5-4
DNA: TGTGCCAGCAGTTTAATCCCCAAAAGCAGGGTTAAGGACTACGAGCAGTACTTC; CDR3: CASSLIPKSRVKDYEQYF; J: TRBJ2-7; D: NA; size: NA; V: TRBV27
DNA: TGTGCCTGGAGCATATCTGATGGCTACACCTTC; CDR3: CAWSISDGYTF; J: TRBJ1-2; D: NA; size: few; V: TRBV30
DNA: TGTGCCAGCAGGGCGGGACAGCGCGAGCAGTACTTC; CDR3: CASRAGQREQYF; J: TRBJ2-7; D: NA; size: NA; V: TRBV2
DNA: TGTGCCAGCAGTGACGGCGGGGAGCTGTTTTTT; CDR3: CASSDGGELFF; J: TRBJ2-2; D: NA; size: NA; V: TRBV6-4
DNA: TGTGCCAGCAGTTTGGCTGGGGGCAATCAGCCCCAGCATTTT; CDR3: CASSLAGGNQPQHF; J: TRBJ1-5; D: NA; size: NA; V: TRBV27
DNA: TGTGCCAGTAGAAGAGTCGGGACAGGAGCTAACTATGGCTACACCTTC; CDR3: CASRRVGTGANYGYTF; J: TRBJ1-2; D: TRBD1; size: once; V: TRBV19
DNA: TGCGCCAGCAGCTTGGGGGGATACCTGTCCTACGAGCAGTACTTC; CDR3: CASSLGGYLSYEQYF; J: TRBJ2-7; D: NA; size: NA; V: TRBV5-1
DNA: TGTGCCAGCTCACCACCAGACAGGGGTCAGCCCCAGCATTTT; CDR3: CASSPPDRGQPQHF; J: TRBJ1-5; D: TRBD1; size: NA; V: TRBV18
DNA: TGCGCCAGCAGCTTGGACGGATGGAACACTGAAGCTTTCTTT; CDR3: CASSLDGWNTEAFF; J: TRBJ1-1; D: NA; size: once; V: TRBV5-1
DNA: TGTGCCAGTACCCCTGGAGACAGTACTGGAAACACCATATATTTT; CDR3: CASTPGDSTGNTIYF; J: TRBJ1-3; D: NA; size: NA; V: TRBV19
DNA: TGTGCCAGCAGTTTATCGTGGGGAGGGGAGCTGTTTTTT; CDR3: CASSLSWGGELFF; J: TRBJ2-2; D: NA; size: NA; V: TRBV27
DNA: TGCGCCAGCAGCTCTGGGGCGGAACCCAAAAACATTCAGTACTTC; CDR3: CASSSGAEPKNIQYF; J: TRBJ2-4; D: NA; size: once; V: TRBV5-1
DNA: TGTGCCAGTAGTATCGACAGAGATCAGCCCCAGCATTTT; CDR3: CASSIDRDQPQHF; J: TRBJ1-5; D: NA; size: NA; V: TRBV19
DNA: TGTGCCACCAGTGGGACTTTCAGTTTTAGCACAGATACGCAGTATTTT; CDR3: CATSGTFSFSTDTQYF; J: TRBJ2-3; D: NA; size: NA; V: TRBV24-1
DNA: TGTGCCAGCATAAGACAGGGGGCGGCTGGGGCCAACGTCCTGACTTTC; CDR3: CASIRQGAAGANVLTF; J: TRBJ2-6; D: TRBD1; size: NA; V: TRBV5-4
DNA: TGTGCCACCAGCAGAGGGGGCTCGCTCCGGGCCAACGTCCTGACTTTC; CDR3: CATSRGGSLRANVLTF; J: TRBJ2-6; D: NA; size: NA; V: TRBV15
DNA: TGTGCCAGCAGCATTCCGGGACACTACGAGCAGTACTTC; CDR3: CASSIPGHYEQYF; J: TRBJ2-7; D: NA; size: NA; V: TRBV5-5
DNA: TGTGCCAGCAGATTCCAGGGGAGCAATCAGCCCCAGCATTTT; CDR3: CASRFQGSNQPQHF; J: TRBJ1-5; D: NA; size: once; V: TRBV27
DNA: TGTGCCATCAGTGATGGGCGGGGGAGCACAGATACGCAGTATTTT; CDR3: CAISDGRGSTDTQYF; J: TRBJ2-3; D: TRBD2; size: NA; V: TRBV10-3
DNA: TGTGCCACCAGGACTAGCGGGGGGGCTTCCTACAATGAGCAGTTCTTC; CDR3: CATRTSGGASYNEQFF; J: TRBJ2-1; D: TRBD2; size: NA; V: TRBV10-3
DNA: TGTGCCAGCAGTGCGGGGAGGGGATACCAGCCCCAGCATTTT; CDR3: CASSAGRGYQPQHF; J: TRBJ1-5; D: NA; size: NA; V: TRBV2
DNA: TGTGCCAGCACGGAAACAGGGGAAAATTACGAGCAGTACTTC; CDR3: CASTETGENYEQYF; J: TRBJ2-7; D: TRBD1; size: NA; V: TRBV2
DNA: TGTGCTAGTGGCTGGTCCTCCGGGGACAGTTACAATGAGCAGTTCTTC; CDR3: CASGWSSGDSYNEQFF; J: TRBJ2-1; D: TRBD1; size: NA; V: TRBV12-5
DNA: TGTGCCAGCAGTTACTCCGGGCAGGGCAACTATGGCTACACCTTC; CDR3: CASSYSGQGNYGYTF; J: TRBJ1-2; D: NA; size: NA; V: TRBV6-5
DNA: TGTGCCAGCAGCCCACGACAGGGGGGATCCTACGAGCAGTACTTC; CDR3: CASSPRQGGSYEQYF; J: TRBJ2-7; D: TRBD1; size: NA; V: TRBV9
DNA: TGCGCCAGCAGCCAAGAACGGACCGAAAAACTGTTTTTT; CDR3: CASSQERTEKLFF; J: TRBJ1-4; D: NA; size: NA; V: TRBV4-1
DNA: TGCGCCAGCAGCTTGGGGCTCACCGGGGAGCTGTTTTTT; CDR3: CASSLGLTGELFF; J: TRBJ2-2; D: NA; size: once; V: TRBV5-1
DNA: TGTGCCAGCAGCTTGGGCAACTCCTACAATGAGCAGTTCTTC; CDR3: CASSLGNSYNEQFF; J: TRBJ2-1; D: NA; size: NA; V: TRBV5-4